The text below deals with one T cell receptor (beta chain). The CDR3 runs to 12 residues. Germline CDR1 and CDR2: SQVTM and ANQGSEA. V lost 4 bases to trimming and J lost 5 bases; unmatched junction nucleotides: 1. Treatment defined: oral pan-JAK inhibitor, 5-10 mg twice daily. TCR sequencing used cDNA made by reverse transcription of extracted RNA. Clones were sequenced by immunoSEQ multiplex PCR, and TCRdb holds only the in-frame ones, with some missing. Of about 200,000 clones in the sample, roughly 60% were seen once. This sample was taken from a study of CD8+ T cells in alopecia areata. This chain joins TRBV29-1 and TRBJ1-5; 8 bases are a match to TRBD1. Specimen: CD4+ T cells sorted from blood, collected at week 24, from a patient treated with tofacitinib. The TCR sequence derives from a human donor with alopecia areata. The CDR3 DNA is TGCAGCGTTGTGACAGGGGATCAGCCCCAGCATTTT. Its protein is CSVVTGDQPQHF.